This T cell receptor beta chain was retrieved from a study of blood T cells in healthy people across ages. Through a sample-barcoded 5' primer and a J-beta primer mix, a second PCR was run for about 6 to 11 cycles. MiXCR, applied by TCRdb to the 5' RACE reads, yields one record per CDR3 protein. This table has 650,000 to 700,000 distinct CDR3 sequences, about 34% appearing once. This clonotype has a count of ten or more. V gave up 0 bases and J gave up 2 bases, with 11 bases separating them. Germline V gene data show CDR1 as LGHNA and CDR2 as YNFKEQ. There are 15 residues in the CDR3. This chain connects TRBV4-2 to TRBJ2-7, with D unclear. The sample comprised blood. This clonotype was sampled from a woman aged 80 or older in good health. The CDR3 bases are TGTGCCAGCAGCCAAGACCCTGACCTCCCCTACGAGCAGTACTTC. Translating it yields CASSQDPDLPYEQYF.